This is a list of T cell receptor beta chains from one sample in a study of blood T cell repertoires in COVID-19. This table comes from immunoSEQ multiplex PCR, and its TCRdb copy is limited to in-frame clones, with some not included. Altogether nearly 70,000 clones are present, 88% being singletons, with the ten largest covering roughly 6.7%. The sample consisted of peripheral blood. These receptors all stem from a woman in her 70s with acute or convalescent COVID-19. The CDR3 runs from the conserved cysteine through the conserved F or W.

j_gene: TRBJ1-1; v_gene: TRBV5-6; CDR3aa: CASSLLSGGNTEAFF
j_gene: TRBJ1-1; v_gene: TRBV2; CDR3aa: CASSPLDRTEAFF
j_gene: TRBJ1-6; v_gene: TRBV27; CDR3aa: CASSFTGAVNSPLHF
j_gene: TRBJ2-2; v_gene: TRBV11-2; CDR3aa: CASSPGQGGNTGELFF
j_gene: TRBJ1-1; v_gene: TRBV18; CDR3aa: CASSPDTGNTEAFF
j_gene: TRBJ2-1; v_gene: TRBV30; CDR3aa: CAWKSRTEQFF
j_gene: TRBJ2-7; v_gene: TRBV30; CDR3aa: CAWSELFTSSREQYF
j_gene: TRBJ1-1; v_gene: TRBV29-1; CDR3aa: CSVDGRQMNTEAFF
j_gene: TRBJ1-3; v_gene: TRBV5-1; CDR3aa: CASSLTGAGNTIYF
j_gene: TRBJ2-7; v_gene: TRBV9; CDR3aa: CASSPPTYPYEQYF
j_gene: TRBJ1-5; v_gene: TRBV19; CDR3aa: CASRQGVDQPQHF
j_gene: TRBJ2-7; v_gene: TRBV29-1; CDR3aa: CSVALRDRGSSYEQYF
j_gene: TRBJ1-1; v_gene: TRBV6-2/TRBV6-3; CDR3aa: CASSYRGGNTEAFF
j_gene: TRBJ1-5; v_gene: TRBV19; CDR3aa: CASSIREGNQPQHF
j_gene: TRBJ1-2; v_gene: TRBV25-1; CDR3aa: CAATGGYGYTF
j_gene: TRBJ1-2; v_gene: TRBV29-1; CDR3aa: CSAAMGQGNYGYTF
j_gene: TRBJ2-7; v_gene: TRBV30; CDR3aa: CAWSAGLMREQYF